This T cell receptor beta chain appears in the sequencing data of a study of T cells in tuberculosis. The assay was immunoSEQ multiplex PCR, and TCRdb's table has in-frame clones only and misses some. The sample shows tens of thousands of clones, roughly 96% of them seen only once. This clone appeared once. Specified time point: new active TB diagnosis, blood taken before or within 7 days of starting treatment. This clonotype was obtained from an adult with tuberculosis. The material sequenced was PBMCs, taken at tuberculosis diagnosis.

CDR3 nucleotide sequence: TGTGCCAGCAGCCTCGAAGGGGGCGAGCAGTACTTC. Its translation: CASSLEGGEQYF. This chain connects TRBV11-2 to TRBJ2-7, with a tentative D call TRBD1 (6 bases). Germline V CDR1 and CDR2: SGHAT, FQNNGV. This CDR3 comprises 12 residues. Trimming pared 5 bases from V and 6 bases from J, leaving 11 bases between.